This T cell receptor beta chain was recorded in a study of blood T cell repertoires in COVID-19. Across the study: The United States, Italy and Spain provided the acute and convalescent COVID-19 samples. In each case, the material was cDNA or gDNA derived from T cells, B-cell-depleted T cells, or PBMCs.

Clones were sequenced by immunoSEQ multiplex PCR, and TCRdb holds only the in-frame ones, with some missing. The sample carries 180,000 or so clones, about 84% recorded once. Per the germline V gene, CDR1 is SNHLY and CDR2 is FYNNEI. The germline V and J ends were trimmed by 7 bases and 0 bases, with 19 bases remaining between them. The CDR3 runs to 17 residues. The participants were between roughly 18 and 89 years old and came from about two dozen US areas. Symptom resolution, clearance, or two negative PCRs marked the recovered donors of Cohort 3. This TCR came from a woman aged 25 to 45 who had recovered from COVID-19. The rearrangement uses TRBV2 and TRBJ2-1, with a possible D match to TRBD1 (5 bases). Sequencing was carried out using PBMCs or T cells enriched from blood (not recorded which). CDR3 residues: CASTGQGLGSSYNEQFF. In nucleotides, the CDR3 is TGTGCCAGCACCGGCCAGGGTTTAGGCAGCTCCTACAATGAGCAGTTCTTC.